This T cell receptor (beta chain) was found in a study of CD8 T cells in ankylosing spondylitis. General study findings and limits: Ankylosing spondylitis blood appeared to be characterized by a TCR beta motif of several highly homologous variants. Reportedly, significant enrichment of disease-linked clones occurred in matched ankylosing spondylitis synovial fluid.

Between the trimmed V and J ends, which lost 3 bases and 5 bases, there was a span of 1 base. The CDR3 spans 10 residues. CDR1 and CDR2 from the germline V gene are SEHNR and FQNEAQ (reference sequence). This clonotype was detected only a few times. Antigen specificity is unknown. The TCR beta libraries were generated through quantitative 5'-RACE incorporating molecular barcodes. MiXCR was run by TCRdb on the 5' RACE reads, yielding one entry per CDR3 protein. The sample includes roughly 470,000 distinct CDR3 sequences, 25% to 30% of them seen just once. The sequencing input was blood, either unsorted or a sorted T cell fraction (not recorded which). The chain couples TRBV7-9 to TRBJ1-1, with D uncertain. This receptor was obtained from a male donor with ankylosing spondylitis. The DNA of the CDR3 is TGTGCCAGCAGCTTGACTGAAGCTTTCTTT. It translates to CASSLTEAFF.